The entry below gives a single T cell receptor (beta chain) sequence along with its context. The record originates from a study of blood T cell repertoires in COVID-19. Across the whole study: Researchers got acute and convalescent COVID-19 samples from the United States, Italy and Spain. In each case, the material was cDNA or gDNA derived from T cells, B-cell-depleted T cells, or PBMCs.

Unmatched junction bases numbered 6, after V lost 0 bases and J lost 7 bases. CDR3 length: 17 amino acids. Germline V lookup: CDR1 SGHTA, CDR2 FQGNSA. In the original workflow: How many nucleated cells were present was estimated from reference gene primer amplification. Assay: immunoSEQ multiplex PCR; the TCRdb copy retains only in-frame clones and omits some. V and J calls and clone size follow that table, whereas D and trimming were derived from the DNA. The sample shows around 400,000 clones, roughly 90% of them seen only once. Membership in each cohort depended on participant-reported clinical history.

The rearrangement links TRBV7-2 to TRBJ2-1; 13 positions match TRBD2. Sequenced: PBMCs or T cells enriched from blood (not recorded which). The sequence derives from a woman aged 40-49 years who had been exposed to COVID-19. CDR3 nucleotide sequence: TGTGCCAGCAGCTTAGCTCGGGAGACTAGCGGGAGGAATGAGCAGTTCTTC. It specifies CASSLARETSGRNEQFF.